Presented here are 32 T cell receptor beta chains from one specimen sequenced in a study of shared clonotypes between healthy human individuals. Sequenced by immunoSEQ multiplex PCR; TCRdb stores in-frame clones only, minus some. In the table there are roughly 2,000,000 clones, about 95% of which are singletons. CD8 cells regarded as naive lacked CD45RO, were positively chosen for CCR7, and omitted terminally differentiated effector memory CD45RA+ cells. The specimen was naive CD8+ T cells sorted from blood. All receptors come from a man between 18 and 35 years old in good health.

The gene calls are TRBV4-1 and TRBJ1-6; 9 bases agree with TRBD1. Germline trimming cut 1 base from V and 10 bases from J; bases unmatched to any gene: 5. The CDR3 sequence is 15 residues long. Germline CDR1 and CDR2: MGHRA and YSYEKL. This chain's CDR3 is CASSQGQGVGSPLHF. The CDR3 DNA follows: TGCGCCAGCAGCCAAGGACAGGGGGTTGGCTCACCCCTCCACTTT.

This chain connects TRBV6-5 to TRBJ2-1; 8 bases map to TRBD1. The germline V gene encodes CDR1 MNHEY and CDR2 SVGAGI. The CDR3 covers 15 residues. Germline trimming cut 2 bases from V and 5 bases from J; bases unmatched to any gene: 5. The CDR3 is CASSYGTGPHNEQFF. CDR3 bases: TGTGCCAGCAGTTACGGGACAGGCCCACACAATGAGCAGTTCTTC.

The chain recombines TRBV6-6 with TRBJ2-5; 8 bases are a match to TRBD2. V dropped 2 bases and J dropped 5; count of bases not matched to a gene: 7. CDR3 length equals 15 residues. From germline, CDR1 is MNHNY and CDR2 SVGAGI (reference sequence). The CDR3 sequence: CASSYGGGLGETQYF. CDR3 nucleotide sequence: TGTGCCAGCAGTTACGGCGGGGGGCTAGGGGAGACCCAGTACTTC.

The rearrangement uses TRBV10-1 and TRBJ2-5; 10 nucleotides agree with TRBD2. The V gene end was trimmed by 2 bases and the J gene end by 5 bases; junction bases not matched to a gene: 5. Looked up from germline, CDR1 is WNHNN and CDR2 is SYGVQD (reference sequence). CDR3 length: 15 amino acids. CDR3 nucleotide sequence: TGCGCCAGCAGTGAGACTAGCGGGGCGCCGGAGACCCAGTACTTC. Translated: CASSETSGAPETQYF.

The CDR3 protein is CASSQEAWDSYNEQFF. The CDR3 DNA follows: TGCGCCAGCAGCCAAGAGGCCTGGGACTCCTACAATGAGCAGTTCTTC. The rearrangement uses TRBV4-1 and TRBJ2-1; D gene uncertain. In germline, CDR1 is MGHRA, CDR2 YSYEKL. V lost 0 bases, J lost 0 bases, and 9 bases lay in between. The CDR3 is made up of 16 amino acids.

V and J are TRBV7-2 and TRBJ2-5; TRBD2 matches 7 bases. Losses at the gene ends were 3 bases for V and 1 base for J; bases not matched to a gene: 8. There are 16 residues in the CDR3. Germline V lookup: CDR1 SGHTA, CDR2 FQGNSA. The CDR3 bases are TGTGCCAGCAGCTTCCTAATCGGGGGGTCCCAAGAGACCCAGTACTTC. Translation: CASSFLIGGSQETQYF.

CDR3 amino acids: CASSGTGFQVGYTF. The CDR3 DNA sequence: TGTGCCAGCAGCGGGACAGGGTTTCAGGTTGGCTACACCTTC. The rearrangement uses TRBV9 and TRBJ1-2; 8 positions agree with TRBD1. CDR1 is SGDLS, CDR2 YYNGEE, per germline. The CDR3 runs to 14 residues. J was trimmed by 7 bases and V by 3 bases; bases with no gene match: 8.

The chain employs TRBV5-4 and TRBJ2-7; the match to TRBD1 covers 9 bases. This CDR3 is built from 15 residues. Germline V gene data show CDR1 as SGHNT and CDR2 as YYREEE (reference sequence). J gave up 4 bases and V 4 bases, and 9 bases lay outside the gene matches. CDR3 nucleotide sequence: TGTGCCAGCAGCGACCCGGGACAGGGCGTATACGAGCAGTACTTC. It translates to CASSDPGQGVYEQYF.

This chain links TRBV4-3 with TRBJ1-2; possibly TRBD1 for D (6 bases). The CDR3 contains 15 residues. V lost 1 base, J lost 3 bases, and 12 bases lay in between. Germline-derived CDR1 and CDR2 are LGHNA and YSLEER. As DNA, the CDR3 is TGCGCCAGCAGCCAAGCGGGGGGCGAACACTATGGCTACACCTTC. It encodes CASSQAGGEHYGYTF.

The chain uses TRBV7-8 and TRBJ2-4, with a weak D call TRBD2 (5 bases). V was cut by 2 bases and J by 8 bases, with 10 bases left in between. The CDR3 covers 13 residues. Per germline, CDR1 SGHVS and CDR2 FQNEAQ. CDR3 DNA: TGTGCCAGCAGCTTACTGGGAGAGGACATTCAGTACTTC. This sequence encodes CASSLLGEDIQYF.

The chain is built from TRBV6-1 and TRBJ2-6, with 9 bases lining up with TRBD1. This CDR3 contains 19 residues. Germline CDR1 is MNHNS and CDR2 is SASEGT. Trimming removed 2 bases from V and 2 bases from J; junction bases left unmatched: 10. CDR3: CASSERRGQGLTGANVLTF. The DNA of the CDR3 is TGTGCCAGCAGTGAAAGGAGGGGACAGGGTCTTACTGGGGCCAACGTCCTGACTTTC.

In this sample, this clone turned up once. A single base separates this from a much larger clone, so it may be a read error. Other DNA sequences in this specimen translate into the identical CDR3. V is TRBV7-9 and J is TRBJ2-3; D gene uncertain. Trimming stripped 2 bases from V and 6 bases from J, with 3 bases between. The CDR3 spans 11 residues. CDR1 is SEHNR and CDR2 is FQNEAQ in the germline V gene (reference sequence). DNA for the CDR3: TGTGCCAGCAGCTTAACGGATACGCAGTATTTT. Protein sequence: CASSLTDTQYF.

This clone appeared once. The rearrangement uses TRBV28 and TRBJ1-1; D is ambiguous. The CDR3 has 14 residues. Germline V gene lookup returns CDR1 MDHEN and CDR2 SYDVKM. V lost 1 base, J lost 5 bases, and 11 bases lay in between. CDR3 loop: CASSLSPESTEAFF. CDR3 bases: TGTGCCAGCAGTTTATCCCCGGAGTCGACTGAAGCTTTCTTT.

The chain is built from TRBV7-3 and TRBJ2-1; D possibly matches TRBD1 or TRBD2 (5 bases each). Germline V gives CDR1 SGHTA, CDR2 FQGTGA. The CDR3 totals 14 residues. Trimming removed 0 bases from V and 8 bases from J, with 11 bases in between. The CDR3 DNA follows: TGTGCCAGCAGCTTAACCGGGACCGCCCATGAGCAGTTCTTC. Residues: CASSLTGTAHEQFF.

V gene TRBV30 combines with J gene TRBJ1-1; 7 bases line up with TRBD1. The CDR3 runs 12 residues. The junction had 5 bases not matched to a gene; V was cut back by 3 bases and J by 7 bases. CDR1 and CDR2 (germline): GTSNPN, SVGIG (reference sequence). The CDR3 region is CAWSLGQVEAFF. CDR3 bases: TGTGCCTGGAGCCTAGGACAGGTTGAAGCTTTCTTT.

The rearrangement joins TRBV6-1 to TRBJ1-6, with D perhaps matching TRBD1 (6 bases). The germline CDR1 and CDR2 sequences are MNHNS and SASEGT. Trimming took 4 bases from V and 6 from J, leaving 13 bases between them. The CDR3 consists of 15 residues. The CDR3 spells CASSGLGAGNSPLHF. CDR3 nucleotide sequence: TGTGCCAGCAGTGGTTTGGGGGCCGGTAATTCACCCCTCCACTTT.

As for this clone: This may stem from a read error, because a much larger clone lies one nucleotide away. The sample carries other DNA sequences with the same CDR3. The chain has TRBV7-9 and TRBJ2-7; D uncertain. The CDR3 length is 12 residues. The V gene lost 1 base and the J gene lost 4 bases, with 5 bases spanning the gap. Germline-derived CDR1 and CDR2 are SEHNR and FQNEAQ (reference sequence). This CDR3 reads CASSLGVYEQYF. The CDR3 coding sequence is TGTGCCAGCAGCTTAGGGGTATACGAGCAGTACTTC.

The rearrangement joins TRBV11-1 to TRBJ1-1; D is perhaps TRBD1 (5 bases). The CDR3 has 14 amino acids. The V gene's germline CDR1 is SGHAT and CDR2 FQDESV (reference sequence). Trimming stripped 0 bases from V and 9 bases from J, with 14 bases between. Written as DNA, the CDR3 is TGTGCCAGCAGCTTAGCGCAGGGAACACTGAAAGCTTTCTTT. It is translated as CASSLAQGTLKAFF. The full variable domain, rest sourced from reference TRBV11-1 and TRBJ1-1, is EAEVAQSPRYKITEKSQAVAFWCDPISGHATLYWYRQILGQGPELLVQFQDESVVDDSQLPKDRFSAERLKGVDSTLKIQPAELGDSAMYLCASSLAQGTLKAFFGQGTRLTVV.

This clone was observed a single time. The chain uses TRBV4-3 and TRBJ2-3, with 10 positions matching TRBD2. CDR1 is LGHNA, CDR2 YSLEER, per germline. Unmatched junction bases numbered 12, after V lost 1 base and J lost 2 bases. The CDR3 loop spans 19 amino acids. CDR3 coding DNA: TGCGCCAGCAGCCAAGGTCTAGCGGGAGTCCCCGGCTACACAGATACGCAGTATTTT. Translated: CASSQGLAGVPGYTDTQYF.

The V gene is TRBV2, the J gene TRBJ1-1; 9 bases agree with TRBD1. Trimming cost V 4 bases and J 3 bases; bases outside gene matches: 18. The V gene's germline CDR1 is SNHLY and CDR2 FYNNEI. The CDR3 length is 19 residues. As DNA, the CDR3 is TGTGCCAGCAGTGGAACAACCGGGACAGGGTCAGGGCTTGACACTGAAGCTTTCTTT. Its protein product is CASSGTTGTGSGLDTEAFF.

The J gene is TRBJ1-6, the V gene TRBV25-1, with D maybe TRBD1 (5 bases). Germline V gene data show CDR1 as MGHDK and CDR2 as SYGVNS. Deletions cut 2 bases from V and 8 bases from J, with 16 bases between. The CDR3 is made up of 16 amino acids. CDR3 bases: TGTGCCAGCAGTGAAGGGGGGGAGCTCCTGGATTCACCCCTCCACTTT. This translates into CASSEGGELLDSPLHF.

The J gene is TRBJ2-7, the V gene TRBV27, with D possibly being TRBD1 (7 bases). V lost 2 bases, J lost 0 bases, and 17 bases lay in between. The CDR3 has 17 residues. In germline, CDR1 is MNHEY, CDR2 SMNVEV (reference sequence). The CDR3 DNA follows: TGTGCCAGCAGTTTAAGAGGGGGGACAGAGAGCTCCTACGAGCAGTACTTC. Its protein is CASSLRGGTESSYEQYF.

V and J are TRBV27 and TRBJ2-1; 13 bases are a match to TRBD2. The CDR3 contains 15 residues. With V trimmed by 6 bases and J by 9 bases, 8 bases remained unmatched. CDR1 is MNHEY and CDR2 is SMNVEV in the germline V gene (reference sequence). CDR3: CASSLPGLAGLEQFF. CDR3 in DNA: TGTGCCAGCAGCCTACCGGGACTAGCGGGGCTTGAGCAGTTCTTC.

The chain carries TRBV15 and TRBJ1-1, with D uncertain. The V and J ends lost 6 bases and 3 bases respectively, with 11 bases between them. CDR1 is LNHNV, CDR2 YYDKDF, per germline (reference sequence). The CDR3 has 13 amino acids. CDR3 sequence reads: CATRMIGYTEAFF. DNA of the CDR3: TGTGCCACCAGGATGATTGGGTACACTGAAGCTTTCTTT.

V and J are TRBV28 and TRBJ2-5, with D possibly being TRBD1 (5 bases). Germline V gene data show CDR1 as MDHEN and CDR2 as SYDVKM. The CDR3 loop spans 19 amino acids. The V end was cut by 1 base, the J end by 0 bases, with 21 bases between. CDR3 DNA: TGTGCCAGCAGTTTATCCCTACGTGATCCAGGGAAGTACCAAGAGACCCAGTACTTC. Its protein product is CASSLSLRDPGKYQETQYF.

The rearrangement joins TRBV27 to TRBJ1-5, with D maybe TRBD1 (6 bases). The V end lost 7 bases, the J end lost 3 bases, and 22 bases lay between the germline ends. The CDR3 runs 17 residues. Germline lookup yields CDR1 MNHEY and CDR2 SMNVEV (reference sequence). The CDR3 here is CASKLEGGTGNNQPQHF. CDR3 nucleotides: TGTGCCAGCAAACTTGAAGGAGGTACAGGGAACAATCAGCCCCAGCATTTT.

A word on this clone: Within the sample, other DNA sequences also encode this same CDR3. The rearrangement links TRBV29-1 to TRBJ1-2, with D uncertain. The CDR3 runs 11 residues. CDR1 and CDR2 from the germline V gene are SQVTM and ANQGSEA. As DNA, the CDR3 is TGCAGTGCGGACGGAGGGTATGGCTACACCTTC. This codes for CSADGGYGYTF.

The chain couples TRBV27 to TRBJ2-1; 11 positions agree with TRBD2. This CDR3 region has 16 residues. The germline V gene encodes CDR1 MNHEY and CDR2 SMNVEV (reference sequence). Trimming took 6 bases from V and 2 from J; bases not matched to a gene: 6. The chain's CDR3 is CASRNSGGAAYNEQFF. The CDR3 DNA sequence: TGTGCCAGCAGAAATAGCGGGGGGGCCGCCTACAATGAGCAGTTCTTC.

The CDR3 sequence is CASSEAEDGTSGSTDTQYF. The CDR3 nucleotides read TGTGCCAGCAGTGAAGCGGAAGACGGGACTAGCGGGAGTACAGATACGCAGTATTTT. The chain links TRBV2 to TRBJ2-3, with TRBD2 identical over 14 bases. Germline CDR1 reads SNHLY; CDR2 reads FYNNEI. CDR3 length equals 19 residues. J was trimmed by 3 bases and V by 0 bases; bases with no gene match: 8.

J is TRBJ2-1 and V is TRBV4-3, with 12 bases matching TRBD2. The V segment lost 0 bases and the J segment 9 bases; nucleotides outside the gene matches: 3. The CDR3 contains 15 residues. Germline values: CDR1 LGHNA, CDR2 YSLEER. As DNA, the CDR3 is TGCGCCAGCAGCCAAGAGCTAGCGGGAGGGGTTGAGCAGTTCTTC. This gives the protein CASSQELAGGVEQFF.

The chain couples TRBV4-1 to TRBJ1-4; the D is unclear. Trimming cost V 2 bases and J 8 bases, with 12 bases left between them. The CDR3 extends over 14 amino acids. Per germline, CDR1 MGHRA and CDR2 YSYEKL. Here the CDR3 DNA reads TGCGCCAGCAGCCAAAGTAGGCAGACGGAAAAACTGTTTTTT. Amino acids: CASSQSRQTEKLFF.

The J gene is TRBJ1-3, the V gene TRBV13; 9 bases map to TRBD1. Germline V gene data show CDR1 as PRHDT and CDR2 as FYEKMQ (reference sequence). The CDR3 has 15 residues. The J segment lost 5 bases and the V segment lost 4 bases, leaving 6 bases of the junction unmatched. The CDR3 bases are TGTGCCAGCAGCTCGCCGGGACAGGGAAGAAACACCATATATTTT. Protein: CASSSPGQGRNTIYF.